This TCR beta chain was captured in a study of blood T cell repertoires in COVID-19. At the level of the study: Sites in the United States, Italy and Spain provided acute and convalescent COVID-19 samples. From T cells, B-cell-depleted T cells, or PBMCs came the material, which was cDNA or gDNA.

Original processing methods: Amplification of reference gene primers was used by the study to estimate nucleated cell counts. Profiling relied on immunoSEQ multiplex PCR, and the TCRdb table lists in-frame clones only, not all of them. V and J calls and clone size are as listed in that table; D and trimming were resolved from the DNA. Among about 22,000 clones, around 92% were seen once, and the ten largest hold 2.5% to 4%. With V trimmed by 8 bases and J by 5 bases, 9 bases remained unmatched. Germline V gene data show CDR1 as MNHEY and CDR2 as SVGAGI. The CDR3 has 13 amino acids. The receptor comes from a woman between 70 and 85 years old with active COVID-19. The sample taken for sequencing was peripheral blood. V is TRBV6-5 and J is TRBJ2-7; 7 bases map to TRBD1. The CDR3 is CASADRVWDEQYF. The CDR3 DNA sequence: TGTGCCAGCGCAGACAGGGTTTGGGACGAGCAGTACTTC.